This TCR beta chain was captured in a study of neurological immune-mediated disorders. The time point was: longitudinal time-point 1 (baseline). TCRdb processed the 5' RACE reads anew with MiXCR; each CDR3 protein has one entry. Of some 60,000 distinct CDR3 sequences detected, about 11% appear once; the ten largest clones hold 6.5% to 8%. This clonotype occurred many times. This clonotype originated in a male donor with HTLV-1-associated myelopathy (HAM/TSP). What was sequenced was PBMCs.

The chain's CDR3 is CSARDPEAGYEQYF. As DNA, the CDR3 is TGCAGTGCTAGAGATCCGGAGGCTGGCTACGAGCAGTACTTC. This chain joins TRBV20-1 and TRBJ2-7; D perhaps matches TRBD2 (5 bases). The V and J ends lost 0 bases and 3 bases respectively, with 12 bases between them. The V gene's germline CDR1 is DFQATT and CDR2 SNEGSKA (reference sequence). This CDR3 is 14 amino acids long.